Each of the 16 T cell receptor beta chains below was sequenced from the same sample in a study of blood T cell repertoires in COVID-19. The method was immunoSEQ multiplex PCR; TCRdb's version includes in-frame clones alone and lacks a portion of them. Altogether 120,000 to 150,000 clones are present, roughly 80% being singletons, with the ten largest covering 6.2%. The specimen sequenced was PBMCs or T cells enriched from blood (not recorded which). All receptors derive from a woman in her forties who had recovered from COVID-19.

V is TRBV1 and J is TRBJ2-7; no DNA check was done on the table's D call, TRBD2. TRBV1 is a recognized pseudogene. There are 16 residues in the CDR3. The CDR3 region has the DNA TGCACCAGCAGCCACGCATCTAGCGGACCCAACTACGAGCAGTACTTC. Translated: CTSSHASSGPNYEQYF.

The chain recombines TRBV27 with TRBJ1-6; the match to TRBD1 covers 8 bases. Germline V CDR1 and CDR2: MNHEY, SMNVEV (reference sequence). This CDR3 spans 14 amino acids. V lost 2 bases and J lost 8; bases outside the gene matches: 2. The chain's CDR3 is CASSLGTGDSPLHF. In nucleotides, the CDR3 is TGTGCCAGCAGTTTAGGGACAGGAGATTCACCCCTCCACTTT.

The chain employs TRBV5-1 and TRBJ2-3, with 7 nucleotides matching TRBD2. V shed 4 bases and J 0 bases; nucleotides not matched to a gene: 8. This CDR3 region has 16 residues. Germline CDR1 SGHRS, CDR2 YFSETQ. CDR3 amino acids: CASSRESGVSTDTQYF. The CDR3 DNA is TGCGCCAGCAGCAGGGAAAGCGGGGTCAGCACAGATACGCAGTATTTT.

The chain recombines TRBV19 with TRBJ1-1; 7 bases agree with TRBD1. The germline V gene encodes CDR1 LNHDA and CDR2 SQIVND (reference sequence). The CDR3 sequence is 15 residues long. The junction had 11 bases not matched to a gene; V was cut back by 5 bases and J by 5 bases. Here the CDR3 reads CASSPFGQVNTEAFF. The CDR3 coding sequence is TGTGCCAGTAGTCCGTTTGGACAGGTAAATACTGAAGCTTTCTTT.

V usage is TRBV19 and J usage is TRBJ2-7; a weak D match, TRBD1 (5 bases). This CDR3 has 15 amino acids. The germline V gene has CDR1 LNHDA and CDR2 SQIVND (reference sequence). The V gene lost 3 bases and the J gene lost 2 bases, with 14 bases spanning the gap. The CDR3 DNA reads as TGTGCCAGTAGTATGGCTGAGGCAGGGACCTACGAGCAGTACTTC. Translated, it gives CASSMAEAGTYEQYF.

The chain carries TRBV5-1 and TRBJ1-1; 12 nucleotides align to TRBD1. V dropped 4 bases and J dropped 1; count of bases not matched to a gene: 5. This CDR3 region has 16 residues. Germline V lookup: CDR1 SGHRS, CDR2 YFSETQ. CDR3 DNA sequence: TGCGCCAGCAGCGGTGGGACAGGGGGCCCGAACACTGAAGCTTTCTTT. Protein sequence: CASSGGTGGPNTEAFF.

The V call is TRBV9, the J call TRBJ2-1; 9 positions agree with TRBD1. CDR3 size: 19 residues. Germline V CDR1 and CDR2: SGDLS, YYNGEE. V dropped 4 bases and J dropped 0; count of bases not matched to a gene: 14. The CDR3 nucleotides read TGTGCCAGCAGCTCTCCACATCTTGCGACAGGGGGCTCCTACAATGAGCAGTTCTTC. This sequence encodes CASSSPHLATGGSYNEQFF.

There are a few counts of this clone. V gene TRBV9 combines with J gene TRBJ1-2, with TRBD1 matching 10 bases. Looked up from germline, CDR1 is SGDLS and CDR2 is YYNGEE. J gave up 8 bases and V 3 bases, and 10 bases lay outside the gene matches. The CDR3 sequence is 15 residues long. The CDR3 here is CASSADMTGGVGYTF. The CDR3, as DNA: TGTGCCAGCAGCGCCGACATGACAGGGGGCGTAGGCTACACCTTC.

Written as DNA, the CDR3 is TGTGCCAGCAGCTTATTGGGGGGGAACTATGGCTACACCTTC. Its protein product is CASSLLGGNYGYTF. V usage is TRBV5-4 and J usage is TRBJ1-2, with D possibly TRBD1 on 5 matching bases. CDR3 size: 14 residues. Trimming cost V 2 bases and J 2 bases, with 10 bases left between them. Germline V gene sequence: CDR1 SGHNT, CDR2 YYREEE (reference sequence).

The rearrangement joins TRBV10-3 to TRBJ1-3; 10 bases are shared with TRBD1. The trim removed 6 bases at V and 0 bases at J, leaving 11 bases unmatched. CDR1 and CDR2 (germline): ENHRY, SYGVKD. The CDR3 has 18 residues. The CDR3 loop is CAIRDRDRGGGSGNTIYF. In DNA, the CDR3 is TGTGCCATCAGAGACCGGGACAGGGGAGGAGGCTCTGGAAACACCATATATTTT.

The V gene is TRBV30, the J gene TRBJ2-5, with D possibly matching TRBD2 (5 bases). The CDR3 consists of 13 residues. Germline values: CDR1 GTSNPN, CDR2 SVGIG (reference sequence). The germline V and J ends were trimmed by 4 bases and 5 bases, with 14 bases remaining between them. The CDR3 loop is CAWTGSGRETQYF. DNA of the CDR3: TGTGCCTGGACAGGCAGCGGAAGGGAGACCCAGTACTTC.

The chain recombines TRBV5-1 with TRBJ1-1; 7 bases line up with TRBD1. V shed 4 bases and J 0 bases; nucleotides not matched to a gene: 6. The V gene's germline CDR1 is SGHRS and CDR2 YFSETQ. This CDR3 spans 15 amino acids. The CDR3 reads CASSLMGQMNTEAFF. CDR3 nucleotide sequence: TGCGCCAGCAGCCTGATGGGACAGATGAACACTGAAGCTTTCTTT. Full variable domain (remainder filled in from reference TRBV5-1 and TRBJ1-1): KAGVTQTPRYLIKTRGQQVTLSCSPISGHRSVSWYQQTPGQGLQFLFEYFSETQRNKGNFPGRFSGRQFSNSRSEMNVSTLELGDSALYLCASSLMGQMNTEAFFGQGTRLTVV.

The chain couples TRBV18 to TRBJ2-7; maybe TRBD1 (6 bases). Trimming removed 2 bases at V and 6 bases at J, with 11 bases between. CDR3 length: 13 amino acids. CDR1 and CDR2 from the germline V gene are KGHSH and LQKENI. The CDR3 bases are TGTGCCAGCTCACCAAGCCCAGGGGCCGAGCAGTACTTC. As protein: CASSPSPGAEQYF.

V usage is TRBV19 and J usage is TRBJ2-1; D is possibly TRBD1 (6 bases). Germline V CDR1 and CDR2: LNHDA, SQIVND (reference sequence). The ends were cut back, 3 bases at V and 0 bases at J, with 9 bases in the middle. The CDR3 has 15 amino acids. CDR3 amino acids: CASSMAGDSYNEQFF. The DNA of the CDR3 is TGTGCCAGTAGTATGGCAGGGGACTCCTACAATGAGCAGTTCTTC. Together with reference TRBV19 and TRBJ2-1, the CDR3 gives the full variable domain: DGGITQSPKYLFRKEGQNVTLSCEQNLNHDAMYWYRQDPGQGLRLIYYSQIVNDFQKGDIAEGYSVSREKKESFPLTVTSAQKNPTAFYLCASSMAGDSYNEQFFGPGTRLTVL.

The chain combines TRBV5-4 with TRBJ2-7; TRBD2 matches 12 bases. CDR1 and CDR2 from the germline V gene are SGHNT and YYREEE (reference sequence). With V trimmed by 0 bases and J by 0 bases, 4 bases remained unmatched. The CDR3 loop spans 17 amino acids. This chain's CDR3 is CASSLGLAGGISYEQYF. The DNA for the CDR3 is TGTGCCAGCAGCTTGGGGCTAGCGGGGGGGATCTCCTACGAGCAGTACTTC.

This chain links TRBV29-1 with TRBJ1-1, with 7 positions matching TRBD1. CDR1 is SQVTM and CDR2 is ANQGSEA in the germline V gene. Trimming removed 7 bases from V and 0 bases from J; junction bases left unmatched: 11. This CDR3 has 15 amino acids. CDR3 DNA: TGCAGCGCCCCAGAAACAGGGGCAGTGAACACTGAAGCTTTCTTT. Amino acid sequence: CSAPETGAVNTEAFF. Complete variable domain (other parts from reference TRBV29-1 and TRBJ1-1): SAVISQKPSRDICQRGTSLTIQCQVDSQVTMMFWYRQQPGQSLTLIATANQGSEATYESGFVIDKFPISRPNLTFSTLTVSNMSPEDSSIYLCSAPETGAVNTEAFFGQGTRLTVV.